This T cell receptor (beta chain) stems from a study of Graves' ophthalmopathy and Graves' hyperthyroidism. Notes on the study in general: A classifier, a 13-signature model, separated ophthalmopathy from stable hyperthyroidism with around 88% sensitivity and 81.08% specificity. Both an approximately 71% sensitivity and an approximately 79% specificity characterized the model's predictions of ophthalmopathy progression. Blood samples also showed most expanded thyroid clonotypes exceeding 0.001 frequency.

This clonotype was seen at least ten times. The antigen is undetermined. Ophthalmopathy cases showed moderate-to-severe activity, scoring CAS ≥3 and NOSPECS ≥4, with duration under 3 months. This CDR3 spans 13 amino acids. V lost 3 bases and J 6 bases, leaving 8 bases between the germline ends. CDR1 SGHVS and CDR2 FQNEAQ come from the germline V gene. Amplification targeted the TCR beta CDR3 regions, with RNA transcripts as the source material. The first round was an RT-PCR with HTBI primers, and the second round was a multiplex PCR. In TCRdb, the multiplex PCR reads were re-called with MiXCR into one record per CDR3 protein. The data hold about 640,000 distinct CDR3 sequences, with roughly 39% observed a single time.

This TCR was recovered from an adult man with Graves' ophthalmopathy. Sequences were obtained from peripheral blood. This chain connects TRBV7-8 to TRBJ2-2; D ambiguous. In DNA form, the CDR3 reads TGTGCCAGCAGCTTCTTCCCCGCCGGGGAGCTGTTTTTT. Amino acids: CASSFFPAGELFF.